Listed here are 20 T cell receptor beta chains from one sample, sequenced in a study of T cells in Graves' hyperthyroidism and ophthalmopathy. Using RNA transcripts as the source, TCR beta CDR3 regions were amplified. Initially, a first-round RT-PCR of the TCR CDR3 employed the HTBI primer set. MiXCR, applied by TCRdb to the multiplex PCR reads, yields one record per CDR3 protein. This sample has hundreds of thousands of distinct CDR3 sequences, with less than 20% found just once. Sequencing used blood. Receptors originate from a man between 40 and 49 years old with Graves' ophthalmopathy.

In regard to this clonotype: Possible read error: a much larger clone is one base away. The chain links TRBV2 to TRBJ2-1, with D possibly being TRBD2 (6 bases). This CDR3 has 13 amino acids. Germline CDR1 SNHLY, CDR2 FYNNEI. CDR3 protein: CAGRRGLLREQFF. For the CDR3, the DNA is TGTGCCGGCAGGCGGGGACTCCTTCGTGAGCAGTTCTTC.

This clonotype was seen only a few times. CDR3 in DNA: TGCAGTGCTAGAGAGGGTAGGGGATTATACAATGAGCAGTTCTTC. It is translated as CSAREGRGLYNEQFF. The chain uses TRBV20-1 and TRBJ2-1; maybe TRBD1 (5 bases). Germline lookup yields CDR1 DFQATT and CDR2 SNEGSKA (reference sequence). Deletions cut 0 bases from V and 4 bases from J, with 13 bases between. The CDR3 is 15 amino acids.

V usage is TRBV19 and J usage is TRBJ2-7; possible D gene TRBD1, 6 bases. V was trimmed by 5 bases and J by 7 bases, leaving 15 bases between them. This CDR3 spans 13 amino acids. CDR1 and CDR2 from the germline V gene are LNHDA and SQIVND (reference sequence). CDR3 in DNA: TGTGCCAGTAGTGTAAGACAGGAAGGTGAGCAGTACTTC. It yields the protein CASSVRQEGEQYF.

This clonotype was detected a few times. The V and J genes are TRBV7-2 and TRBJ2-6, with 9 bases lining up with TRBD1. The CDR3 runs 18 residues. With 4 bases clipped from V and 1 base from J, the junction kept 8 bases outside the gene matches. The germline CDR1 and CDR2 sequences are SGHTA and FQGNSA. CDR3 in DNA: TGTGCCAGCAGCTACCCGGGGACAGGGCTTTCTGGGGCCAACGTCCTGACTTTC. This gives the protein CASSYPGTGLSGANVLTF.

This clonotype has a handful of counts. This chain connects TRBV19 to TRBJ1-5, with 9 bases aligning to TRBD1. This CDR3 is built from 15 residues. CDR1 and CDR2 (germline): LNHDA, SQIVND (reference sequence). V shed 4 bases, J shed 3 bases, and the junction held 4 bases outside the gene matches. Written as DNA, the CDR3 is TGTGCCAGTAGTACCGGGACAGGGCCCAATCAGCCCCAGCATTTT. Its translation is CASSTGTGPNQPQHF.

This chain links TRBV6-2 or TRBV6-3 with TRBJ2-7; 8 nucleotides agree with TRBD2. J gave up 7 bases and V 5 bases, and 7 bases lay outside the gene matches. Germline V gives CDR1 MNHEY, CDR2 SVGEGT. The CDR3 length is 13 residues. The CDR3 protein is CASSRTLAGEQYF. CDR3 coding DNA: TGTGCCAGCAGTCGAACTTTAGCGGGAGAGCAGTACTTC.

The chain carries TRBV20-1 and TRBJ2-7; 7 bases map to TRBD2. V shed 2 bases and J 2 bases; nucleotides not matched to a gene: 6. Germline values: CDR1 DFQATT, CDR2 SNEGSKA (reference sequence). The CDR3 extends over 14 amino acids. CDR3 nucleotides: TGCAGTGCTAGAATTGAGCGGGATCCCTACGAGCAGTACTTC. Its translation: CSARIERDPYEQYF.

The table lists this clonotype with many counts. V gene TRBV5-1 combines with J gene TRBJ1-5; TRBD1 is a possible D gene (6 bases). The V end was cut by 3 bases, the J end by 4 bases, with 8 bases between. The CDR3 consists of 13 residues. Germline CDR1 is SGHRS and CDR2 is YFSETQ. CDR3: CASSSGVNQPQHF. For the CDR3, the DNA is TGCGCCAGCAGCTCAGGGGTTAATCAGCCCCAGCATTTT.

To note about this clonotype: A much larger clone sits a single nucleotide away, making a read error possible. J is TRBJ1-1 and V is TRBV10-3; possible D gene TRBD1, 6 bases. The CDR3 contains 15 residues. Germline lookup yields CDR1 ENHRY and CDR2 SYGVKD. The CDR3 nucleotides read TGTGCCGTCAGTGGGGGGGGGGCCAAGGGCACTGAAGCTTTCTTT. Translating gives CAVSGGGAKGTEAFF.

This clonotype was seen only a few times. The rearrangement links TRBV20-1 to TRBJ2-2; no clear D gene. CDR3 size: 14 residues. Germline V lookup: CDR1 DFQATT, CDR2 SNEGSKA (reference sequence). Trimming removed 6 bases from V and 3 bases from J, with 14 bases in between. As DNA, the CDR3 is TGCAGTGCCACTCCCGGATTGCACACCGGGGAGCTGTTTTTT. Its protein product is CSATPGLHTGELFF.

The chain recombines TRBV5-1 with TRBJ2-1; D remains ambiguous. The CDR3 has 13 residues. Trimming removed 4 bases from V and 9 bases from J, with 14 bases in between. Germline V gives CDR1 SGHRS, CDR2 YFSETQ. The CDR3 bases are TGCGCCAGCAGCCCGGCATGGGGTTCTGAGCAGTTCTTC. Protein sequence: CASSPAWGSEQFF.

The chain joins TRBV7-9 to TRBJ2-2, with 9 bases that match TRBD1. The ends lost 4 bases at V and 6 bases at J; junction bases unmatched: 24. The CDR3 totals 21 residues. CDR1 and CDR2 (germline): SEHNR, FQNEAQ (reference sequence). The chain's CDR3 is CASSSIKWTGAQSGWAGELFF. The CDR3 region has the DNA TGTGCCAGCAGCTCGATTAAGTGGACAGGGGCGCAATCTGGTTGGGCCGGGGAGCTGTTTTTT.

This clonotype was observed at least ten times. The chain is built from TRBV19 and TRBJ2-1; D is undetermined. The CDR3 extends over 13 amino acids. CDR1 is LNHDA and CDR2 is SQIVND in the germline V gene (reference sequence). The V end lost 1 base, the J end lost 4 bases, and 5 bases lay between the germline ends. CDR3 coding DNA: TGTGCCAGTAGTATAGGTCTATACAATGAGCAGTTCTTC. Protein sequence: CASSIGLYNEQFF. Full variable domain (outside the CDR3, taken from reference TRBV19 and TRBJ2-1): DGGITQSPKYLFRKEGQNVTLSCEQNLNHDAMYWYRQDPGQGLRLIYYSQIVNDFQKGDIAEGYSVSREKKESFPLTVTSAQKNPTAFYLCASSIGLYNEQFFGPGTRLTVL.

This clonotype has only a few counts. The gene calls are TRBV19 and TRBJ1-2; D call uncertain. This CDR3 region has 14 residues. Trimming removed 6 bases from V and 0 bases from J, with 11 bases in between. Germline V gene lookup returns CDR1 LNHDA and CDR2 SQIVND (reference sequence). The CDR3 region is CASSGRLANYGYTF. The CDR3 bases are TGTGCCAGTAGCGGACGGCTAGCTAACTATGGCTACACCTTC.

V is TRBV20-1 and J is TRBJ1-5; D is undetermined. This CDR3 region has 13 residues. The germline CDR1 and CDR2 sequences are DFQATT and SNEGSKA (reference sequence). Trimming shortened V by 0 bases and J by 9 bases, and 12 bases separated the two germline ends. This CDR3 is CSARDEKGWPQHF. The CDR3 nucleotides are TGCAGTGCTAGAGATGAAAAGGGTTGGCCCCAGCATTTT.

The sample holds many counts of this clonotype. The rearrangement uses TRBV18 and TRBJ1-2; D ambiguous. CDR3 length equals 11 residues. V lost 2 bases and J lost 6, with 4 bases in between. Germline V CDR1 and CDR2: KGHSH, LQKENI. This CDR3 is CASSPKNGYTF. The CDR3 DNA sequence: TGTGCCAGCTCACCAAAAAATGGCTACACCTTC.

This clonotype has just a few counts. This chain uses TRBV7-3 with TRBJ2-2; D might be TRBD2 (5 bases). The CDR3 covers 12 residues. V dropped 6 bases and J dropped 4 bases, with 6 bases sitting between them. Germline V gene lookup returns CDR1 SGHTA and CDR2 FQGTGA. CDR3 nucleotide sequence: TGTGCCAGCAGGGGAGCCACCGGGGAGCTGTTTTTT. It encodes CASRGATGELFF.

This clonotype was counted a few times. This rearrangement joins TRBV7-9 to TRBJ1-1; TRBD1 is a possible D gene (5 bases). Germline CDR1 is SEHNR and CDR2 is FQNEAQ (reference sequence). CDR3 length equals 12 residues. V dropped 4 bases and J dropped 4 bases, with 7 bases sitting between them. CDR3 residues: CASSSGPTEAFF. The DNA for the CDR3 is TGTGCCAGCAGCTCGGGGCCCACTGAAGCTTTCTTT. Full variable domain (remainder filled in from reference TRBV7-9 and TRBJ1-1): DTGVSQNPRHKITKRGQNVTFRCDPISEHNRLYWYRQTLGQGPEFLTYFQNEAQLEKSRLLSDRFSAERPKGSFSTLEIQRTEQGDSAMYLCASSSGPTEAFFGQGTRLTVV.

This clonotype has more than one count but fewer than ten. Sequence at one end of the junction differs from germline and may be a read error. V is TRBV27 and J is TRBJ2-5; TRBD1 matches at 8 bases. The CDR3 spans 15 residues. Germline CDR1 reads MNHEY; CDR2 reads SMNVEV (reference sequence). The CDR3, as DNA: TGTGCCGGCAGCCTAACAGGGGGAAAGGGAGAGACCCAGTACTTC. Its protein product is CAGSLTGGKGETQYF.

The rearrangement joins TRBV20-1 to TRBJ1-5; the D gene is possibly TRBD1 (5 bases). Trimming left V 4 bases short and J 5 bases short, with 12 bases between. Germline V CDR1 and CDR2: DFQATT, SNEGSKA (reference sequence). CDR3 size: 13 residues. CDR3 sequence reads: CSAIEQVDQPQHF. DNA of the CDR3: TGCAGTGCTATTGAACAGGTGGATCAGCCCCAGCATTTT.